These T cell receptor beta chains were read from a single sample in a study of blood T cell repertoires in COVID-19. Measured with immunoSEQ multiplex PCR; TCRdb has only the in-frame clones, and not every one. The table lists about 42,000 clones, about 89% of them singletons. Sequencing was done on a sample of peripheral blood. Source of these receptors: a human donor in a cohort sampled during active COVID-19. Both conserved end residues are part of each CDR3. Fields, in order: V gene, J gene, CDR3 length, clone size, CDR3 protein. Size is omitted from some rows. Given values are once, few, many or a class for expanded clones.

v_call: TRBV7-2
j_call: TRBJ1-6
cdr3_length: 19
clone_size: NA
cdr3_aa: CASSLELRGIFSYNSPLHF

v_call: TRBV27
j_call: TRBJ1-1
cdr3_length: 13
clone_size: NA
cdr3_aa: CASSFRQNTEAFF

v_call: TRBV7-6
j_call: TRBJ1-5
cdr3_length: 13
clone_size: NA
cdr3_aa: CASSPTGNQPQHF

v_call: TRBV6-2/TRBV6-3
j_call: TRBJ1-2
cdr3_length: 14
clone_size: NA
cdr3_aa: CASSKLQGIYGYTF

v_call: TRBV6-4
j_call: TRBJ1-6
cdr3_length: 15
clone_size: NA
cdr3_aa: CASSVRLEDNSPLHF

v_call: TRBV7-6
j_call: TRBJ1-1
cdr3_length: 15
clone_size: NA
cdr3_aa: CASSRRGGGNTEAFF

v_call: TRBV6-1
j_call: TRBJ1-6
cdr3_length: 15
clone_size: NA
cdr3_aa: CASSEASGFNSPLHF

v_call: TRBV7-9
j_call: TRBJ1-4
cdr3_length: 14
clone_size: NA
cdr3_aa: CASSFMTVREKLFF

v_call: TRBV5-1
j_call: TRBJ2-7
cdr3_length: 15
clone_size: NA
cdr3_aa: CASSLVDRPSYEQYF

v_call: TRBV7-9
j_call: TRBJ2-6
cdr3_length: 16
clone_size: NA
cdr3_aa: CASSLSGVLRANVLTF

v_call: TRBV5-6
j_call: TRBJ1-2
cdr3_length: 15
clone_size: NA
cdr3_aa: CASSLAGGSFYGYTF

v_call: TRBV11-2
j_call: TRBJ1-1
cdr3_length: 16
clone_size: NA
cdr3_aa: CASSLVGYGGNTEAFF

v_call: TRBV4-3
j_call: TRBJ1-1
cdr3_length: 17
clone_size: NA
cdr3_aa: CASSQEAGTGATAGAFF

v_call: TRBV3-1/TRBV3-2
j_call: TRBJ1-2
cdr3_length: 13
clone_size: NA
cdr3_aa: CASSPGQGYGYTF

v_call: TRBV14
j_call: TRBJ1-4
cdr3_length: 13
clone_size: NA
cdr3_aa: CASSQVGRDKLFF

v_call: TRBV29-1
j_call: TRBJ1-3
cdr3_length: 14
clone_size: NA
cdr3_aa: CSVEDKAAGNTIYF

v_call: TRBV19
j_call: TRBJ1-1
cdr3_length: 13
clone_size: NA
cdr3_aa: CATKTVLNTEAFF

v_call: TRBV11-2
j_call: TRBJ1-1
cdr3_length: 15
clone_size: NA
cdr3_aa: CASSPTDRGGGDAFF

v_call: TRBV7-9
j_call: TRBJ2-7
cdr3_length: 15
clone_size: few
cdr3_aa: CASSWTGTRPYEQYF

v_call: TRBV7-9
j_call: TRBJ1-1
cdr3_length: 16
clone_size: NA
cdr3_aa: CASSLARAGAGTEAFF

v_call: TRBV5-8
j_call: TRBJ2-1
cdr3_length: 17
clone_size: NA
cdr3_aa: CASTPNRVSSSYNEQFF

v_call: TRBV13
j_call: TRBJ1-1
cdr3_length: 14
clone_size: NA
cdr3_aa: CASSLGQGNVEAFF

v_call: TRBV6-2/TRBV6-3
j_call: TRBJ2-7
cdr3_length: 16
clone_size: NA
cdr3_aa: CASSPFFREFGHEQYF

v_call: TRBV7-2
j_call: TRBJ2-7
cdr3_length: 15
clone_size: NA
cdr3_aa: CASSFPGQGAYEQYF

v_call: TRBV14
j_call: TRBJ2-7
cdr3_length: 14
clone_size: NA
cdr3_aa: CASSPGQGSYEQYF

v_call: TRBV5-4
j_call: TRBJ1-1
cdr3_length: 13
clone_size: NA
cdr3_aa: CASSLGGDTEAFF

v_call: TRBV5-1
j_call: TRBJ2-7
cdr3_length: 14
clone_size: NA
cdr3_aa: CASSPPGVPYEQYF

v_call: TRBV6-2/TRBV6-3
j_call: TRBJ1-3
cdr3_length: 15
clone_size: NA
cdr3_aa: CASSYLQSSGNTIYF